This TCR beta chain was documented in a study of blood T cell repertoires in COVID-19. The V gene's germline CDR1 is SGHNT and CDR2 YYREEE (reference sequence). Trimming removed 4 bases from V and 6 bases from J, with 16 bases in between. The CDR3 totals 15 residues. Participants reported their clinical history, and cohort assignment relied on those reports. Symptom resolution, clearance, or two negative PCRs marked donors in Cohort 3 as recovered. Authors' analysis steps: Amplification with reference gene primers provided the estimates of nucleated cell counts. Sequenced by immunoSEQ multiplex PCR; TCRdb stores in-frame clones only, minus some. V, J and clone size reflect that table, while D and trimming were determined from the DNA. The sample consists of more than 150,000 clones, around 79% of them appearing once.

The specimen sequenced was PBMCs or T cells enriched from blood (not recorded which). The rearrangement uses TRBV5-4 and TRBJ2-2; a weak D match, TRBD1 (6 bases). The sequence came from a man aged 45-65 years who had recovered from COVID-19. CDR3 amino acids: CASSVQGFFAGELFF. CDR3 nucleotide sequence: TGTGCCAGCAGCGTACAGGGATTTTTTGCCGGGGAGCTGTTTTTT.